This T cell receptor beta chain was profiled in a study of regulatory T cells in long-lasting Graves disease (TCRdb year 2021). Background on the whole study: Persistent Graves' disease was defined as persistently positive TSH receptor autoantibodies together with antithyroid drug treatment for over 5 years. Peripheral blood TCR sequencing and RNA sequencing compared persistent Graves' disease patients with newly diagnosed Graves' disease patients. The study was conducted in China and was registered as a clinical trial. TCR sequencing covered some 13 persistent and 20 or so newly diagnosed Graves' disease patients, some 33 samples in total. Antithyroid drugs had been taken for 8.5 to 13 years on average by persistent Graves' disease patients in the clinical cohort. Study-wide findings and limitations: The authors noted that the small sample size was a limitation that may lower accuracy. Sequencing and analysis were limited to the TCR beta chain. TRBV28, TRBJ1-2 and TRBJ2-5 were preferentially used in persistent disease, while TRBV20-1 and TRBJ2-1 were favored in newly diagnosed disease. Patients with persistent disease shared more public clonotypes (fewer than 3,000) than newly diagnosed patients did (966). Peripheral blood alone was examined, since thyroid tissue, which constituted the primary lesion, could not be accessed. Compared with newly diagnosed patients, patients with persistent Graves' disease had lower TCR Shannon entropy and fewer highly expanded clones, which suggests clonal expansion.

The germline V gene (reference sequence) yields LGHDT for CDR1 and YNNKEL for CDR2. V is clipped by 1 base and J by 10 bases, and the sequence between their germline boundaries is 10 bases long. The CDR3 covers 12 residues, taking in both the cysteine and the phenylalanine. Only the CDR3 part of the read is kept: 36 bases, read in frame from the first base. As concerns this clonotype: Its antigen remains undetermined. No much larger clone exists at a distance of one base, and base qualities are not known.

Library prep was done by multiplex PCR. The listed sequencing device is Illumina HiSeq 4000. TCR beta libraries were built with iRepertoire HTBI primers and Arm-PCR amplification of CDR3 regions. Before sequencing, the PCR products underwent gel purification. The source study handled its data this way. Gene usage analysis of CDR3 amino acid clonotypes used the 55 to 65 TRBV and 12 to 15 TRBJ segments found across samples. Filtered high-quality paired reads were merged into contigs using COPE and FqMerger. BLAST was used to align contigs to IMGT TRBV, TRBD and TRBJ reference genes, with CDR3 defined following IMGT. Any clonotype with a frequency above 0.1% was classified as a highly expanded clone. Repertoire diversity was measured by Shannon entropy, and V-J evenness by the Gini coefficient. A clonotype was considered public if more than one individual shared it. TCRdb handled the public reads itself, with Q25 trimming in fastp and clone calling in MiXCR, and kept productive beta chains. Rows with a matching CDR3 protein are joined into one entry that keeps the most common DNA and genes. These V and J calls derive from TCRdb rather than the authors' analysis. Present in this sample are fewer than 600,000 distinct CDR3 sequences, about 20% of which were seen just once. The ten largest clones capture around 13% of the sample.

The sample's time point label, decoded: persistent/refractory GD, antithyroid drugs over 5 years with positive TRAb. For both TCR sequencing and RNA sequencing, RNA was extracted from PBMCs in TRIzol. Graves' disease was diagnosed according to American Thyroid Association guidelines. The patients came from an endocrinology department in Xi'an, China. Each patient gave approximately 8.8 milliliters of peripheral blood, collected in an EDTA anticoagulant tube. Ficoll Paque Plus density gradient separation was used to isolate PBMCs, and no further T cell sorting was performed. An Agilent 2100 Bioanalyzer and agarose gel were used to check RNA quality, and a NanoDrop 2000 was used to measure RNA concentration.

Here the sequenced sample was peripheral blood mononuclear cells (PBMCs), taken when the disease was refractory, from a patient treated with antithyroid drugs. This sequence was found in a female donor with Graves disease. Recombination joined TRBV3-1 with TRBJ1-1; too little of a D gene remains to name it. The DNA reads as follows: TGTGCCAGCAGCCAAGGGGCCATGAGAGCTTTCTTT. This sequence encodes CASSQGAMRAFF.